These 29 T cell receptor beta chains originate from one sample sequenced in a study of blood T cell repertoires in COVID-19. Method: immunoSEQ multiplex PCR; TCRdb's copy keeps in-frame clones and lacks some. Found here are 140,000 or so clones, roughly 87% of them singletons; the top ten hold roughly 1.6%. The sample comprised peripheral blood. Source of these receptors: a human donor in a cohort sampled during active COVID-19.

The CDR3 DNA is TGTGCCAGCTCAAAACAGGGGCCTCAAGAGACCCAGTACTTC. Residues: CASSKQGPQETQYF. V usage is TRBV18 and J usage is TRBJ2-5, with TRBD1 matching 7 bases. The germline V gene has CDR1 KGHSH and CDR2 LQKENI. Unmatched junction bases numbered 5, after V lost 5 bases and J lost 2 bases. The CDR3 extends over 14 amino acids.

Regarding this clone: The sample contains more than one DNA sequence encoding this CDR3. Written as DNA, the CDR3 is TGTGCCAGCTCACCGGGGGGAAATCAGCCCCAGCATTTT. It yields the protein CASSPGGNQPQHF. The chain links TRBV18 to TRBJ1-5; the D gene is possibly TRBD1 (5 bases). CDR1 is KGHSH, CDR2 LQKENI, per germline. The CDR3 runs to 13 residues. Between the trimmed V and J ends, which lost 3 bases and 4 bases, there was a span of 7 bases.

The chain has TRBV4-2 and TRBJ2-3; 9 nucleotides agree with TRBD2. This CDR3 has 18 residues. Germline lookup yields CDR1 LGHNA and CDR2 YNFKEQ. J was trimmed by 4 bases and V by 3 bases; bases with no gene match: 14. The CDR3 bases are TGTGCCAGCAGCCACGAGCCGTGGCGGGGGGGCCGCGCAGATACGCAGTATTTT. This encodes CASSHEPWRGGRADTQYF.

The chain's CDR3 is CASSKLQTAKNIQYF. The CDR3 nucleotides are TGTGCCAGTAGTAAACTCCAAACAGCCAAAAACATTCAGTACTTC. The chain carries TRBV19 and TRBJ2-4; D remains ambiguous. Deletions cut 4 bases from V and 0 bases from J, with 10 bases between. Germline V CDR1 and CDR2: LNHDA, SQIVND (reference sequence). This CDR3 contains 15 residues.

The rearrangement uses TRBV20-1 and TRBJ2-2, with D uncertain. Germline V gene data show CDR1 as DFQATT and CDR2 as SNEGSKA (reference sequence). The CDR3 spans 12 residues. The germline V and J ends were trimmed by 3 bases and 5 bases, with 7 bases remaining between them. The CDR3 here is CSASCETGELFF. As DNA, the CDR3 is TGCAGTGCTAGTTGTGAGACCGGGGAGCTGTTTTTT.

This chain joins TRBV7-3 and TRBJ1-1; D is uncertain. V was pared by 2 bases and J by 5 bases, with 9 bases between. Germline lookup yields CDR1 SGHTA and CDR2 FQGTGA. This CDR3 contains 13 residues. Here the CDR3 DNA reads TGTGCCAGCAGCTTATACCATCGGACTGAAGCTTTCTTT. It codes for CASSLYHRTEAFF.

In DNA, the CDR3 is TGTGCCAGCAGCTTGCCACAGGTATCCTACGAGCAGTACTTC. It encodes CASSLPQVSYEQYF. The rearrangement uses TRBV11-1 and TRBJ2-7; a possible D gene is TRBD1 (5 bases). Germline values: CDR1 SGHAT, CDR2 FQDESV (reference sequence). V was pared by 3 bases and J by 1 base, with 10 bases between. The CDR3 is 14 amino acids.

This clone was seen a single time. V usage is TRBV10-3 and J usage is TRBJ2-1, with TRBD2 matching over 8 bases. The CDR3 covers 12 residues. Germline V gives CDR1 ENHRY, CDR2 SYGVKD. With 4 bases clipped from V and 10 bases from J, the junction kept 3 bases outside the gene matches. The CDR3 is CAISGTSNEQFF. The CDR3 bases are TGTGCCATCAGTGGGACTAGCAACGAGCAGTTCTTC.

The CDR3 here is CASSTLWGQTTEAFF. The CDR3 nucleotides are TGTGCCAGTAGTACCCTTTGGGGGCAAACCACTGAAGCTTTCTTT. V and J are TRBV19 and TRBJ1-1, with TRBD1 as a possible D gene (6 bases). The CDR3 is 15 residues long. Germline V gene sequence: CDR1 LNHDA, CDR2 SQIVND (reference sequence). The V gene lost 4 bases and the J gene lost 4 bases, with 16 bases spanning the gap.

The chain links TRBV11-2 to TRBJ2-3, with D tentatively TRBD2 (5 bases). Germline V CDR1 and CDR2: SGHAT, FQNNGV. This CDR3 has 16 residues. V lost 5 bases, J lost 0 bases, and 15 bases lay in between. The CDR3, as DNA: TGTGCCAGCAGCCCCGGGGTCCTAGCTAGCACAGATACGCAGTATTTT. It codes for CASSPGVLASTDTQYF.

This clone was counted a single time. The genes are TRBV4-1 and TRBJ1-2; D call uncertain. Trimming cost V 3 bases and J 4 bases, with 21 bases left between them. Germline-derived CDR1 and CDR2 are MGHRA and YSYEKL. The CDR3 has 17 amino acids. CDR3 coding DNA: TGCGCCAGCAGCCAGCCGATTGGAGACGCGAAGACCTATGGCTACACCTTC. It encodes CASSQPIGDAKTYGYTF.

The chain links TRBV6-5 to TRBJ2-5, with 9 nucleotides matching TRBD2. The J segment lost 2 bases and the V segment lost 10 bases, leaving 8 bases of the junction unmatched. CDR1 and CDR2 (germline): MNHEY, SVGAGI. This CDR3 has 14 amino acids. Written as DNA, the CDR3 is TGTGCCACCAAATTCGCGGGGGGGCAAGAGACCCAGTACTTC. Residues: CATKFAGGQETQYF.

This clone has only one observation. The chain uses TRBV4-1 and TRBJ2-1, with 11 bases fitting TRBD2. This CDR3 region has 18 residues. V dropped 1 base and J dropped 5; count of bases not matched to a gene: 10. Germline V gene data show CDR1 as MGHRA and CDR2 as YSYEKL. The CDR3 bases are TGCGCCAGCAGCCAAGTAGCGGGGGGGCTCGTCGGCCACAATGAGCAGTTCTTC. It yields the protein CASSQVAGGLVGHNEQFF.

The chain recombines TRBV7-3 with TRBJ2-1, with D perhaps TRBD1 (6 bases). The V end was cut by 0 bases, the J end by 3 bases, with 21 bases between. Looked up from germline, CDR1 is SGHTA and CDR2 is FQGTGA. The CDR3 has 19 amino acids. CDR3 amino acids: CASSLTQGISPILYNEQFF. For the CDR3, the DNA is TGTGCCAGCAGCTTAACGCAGGGGATCTCCCCCATACTCTACAATGAGCAGTTCTTC. The variable domain in full, with the rest retrieved from reference TRBV7-3 and TRBJ2-1, is GAGVSQTPSNKVTEKGKYVELRCDPISGHTALYWYRQSLGQGPEFLIYFQGTGAADDSGLPNDRFFAVRPEGSVSTLKIQRTERGDSAVYLCASSLTQGISPILYNEQFFGPGTRLTVL.

The chain recombines TRBV25-1 with TRBJ2-3; 7 nucleotides line up with TRBD2. This CDR3 has 14 residues. V shed 5 bases and J 3 bases; nucleotides not matched to a gene: 5. The germline V gene encodes CDR1 MGHDK and CDR2 SYGVNS. The CDR3, as DNA: TGTGCCAGCAGTTACGGGGGGTCGACAGATACGCAGTATTTT. Its protein is CASSYGGSTDTQYF.

The chain has TRBV28 and TRBJ1-6, with 10 bases lining up with TRBD1. With V trimmed by 5 bases and J by 11 bases, 12 bases remained unmatched. Per germline, CDR1 MDHEN and CDR2 SYDVKM. The CDR3 length is 16 residues. This CDR3 is CASSRARDRGTAPLHF. The DNA of the CDR3 is TGTGCCAGCAGTCGGGCCCGGGACAGGGGCACAGCACCCCTCCACTTT.

The rearrangement joins TRBV5-1 to TRBJ2-3; TRBD1 might be the D (6 bases). In germline, CDR1 is SGHRS, CDR2 YFSETQ. The V end was cut by 4 bases, the J end by 3 bases, with 15 bases between. This CDR3 spans 15 amino acids. CDR3 in amino acids: CASSLQGLRTDTQYF. In nucleotides, the CDR3 is TGCGCCAGCAGCCTGCAGGGGTTGAGGACAGATACGCAGTATTTT.

The chain recombines TRBV12-5 with TRBJ2-3; D ambiguous. The CDR3 extends over 13 amino acids. Trimming stripped 2 bases from V and 4 bases from J, with 7 bases between. Germline CDR1 is LGHNT and CDR2 is FRNRAP. The CDR3 coding sequence is TGTGCTAGTGGTTTGCCAGGATCAGATACGCAGTATTTT. Translation gives CASGLPGSDTQYF.

This chain links TRBV19 with TRBJ2-4; 9 bases match TRBD1. This CDR3 has 19 amino acids. In germline, CDR1 is LNHDA, CDR2 SQIVND (reference sequence). The J segment lost 3 bases and the V segment lost 5 bases, leaving 17 bases of the junction unmatched. The CDR3 here is CASSLWGGPTGGSKNIQYF. DNA of the CDR3: TGTGCCAGTAGTCTCTGGGGGGGCCCCACAGGGGGCAGCAAAAACATTCAGTACTTC. The whole variable domain, filled in from reference TRBV19 and TRBJ2-4, reads DGGITQSPKYLFRKEGQNVTLSCEQNLNHDAMYWYRQDPGQGLRLIYYSQIVNDFQKGDIAEGYSVSREKKESFPLTVTSAQKNPTAFYLCASSLWGGPTGGSKNIQYFGAGTRLSVL.

The chain employs TRBV19 and TRBJ1-2; 8 positions agree with TRBD1. The CDR3 sequence is 11 residues long. Germline assignment: CDR1 LNHDA and CDR2 SQIVND (reference sequence). With 9 bases clipped from V and 6 bases from J, the junction kept 3 bases outside the gene matches. CDR3 coding DNA: TGTGCCAGGGACAGGGTGGATGGCTACACCTTC. Its translation is CARDRVDGYTF.

This rearrangement joins TRBV19 to TRBJ2-5; D not resolved. There are 16 residues in the CDR3. CDR1 and CDR2 (germline): LNHDA, SQIVND (reference sequence). V lost 2 bases to trimming and J lost 2 bases, with 15 bases between them. The CDR3: CASSIRSSLPQETQYF. CDR3 nucleotides: TGTGCCAGTAGTATAAGATCGTCGCTACCACAAGAGACCCAGTACTTC.

Concerning this clone: Other DNA sequences in this sample translate to the same CDR3. This chain joins TRBV5-1 and TRBJ2-7; D possibly corresponds to TRBD2 (6 bases). The V and J ends lost 2 bases and 0 bases respectively, with 9 bases between them. The CDR3 has 14 residues. CDR1 and CDR2 from the germline V gene are SGHRS and YFSETQ. CDR3 region: CASSLGGSSYEQYF. DNA of the CDR3: TGCGCCAGCAGCTTAGGAGGGTCCTCCTACGAGCAGTACTTC.

This chain joins TRBV3-1 (or the pseudogene TRBV3-2) and TRBJ1-1, with TRBD1 as a possible D gene (5 bases). This CDR3 has 14 residues. Trimming shortened V by 4 bases and J by 9 bases, and 18 bases separated the two germline ends. Germline CDR1 reads LGHDT; CDR2 reads YNNKEL (reference sequence). The CDR3 is CASSPGGRSDKAFF. The CDR3 nucleotides read TGTGCCAGCAGCCCTGGGGGGAGATCGGACAAAGCTTTCTTT.

This chain connects TRBV11-3 to TRBJ2-2; the D gene is possibly TRBD2 (6 bases). The CDR3 runs to 12 residues. Looked up from germline, CDR1 is SGHNT and CDR2 is YENEEA. Trimming took 3 bases from V and 7 from J, leaving 6 bases between them. Written as DNA, the CDR3 is TGTGCCAGCAGCTTGGGACTCGGGGAGCTGTTTTTT. Translated, it gives CASSLGLGELFF.

This clone has just one count. J is TRBJ2-2 and V is TRBV7-2; 7 bases match TRBD1. V lost 5 bases to trimming and J lost 7 bases; unmatched junction nucleotides: 7. The CDR3 has 14 residues. In germline, CDR1 is SGHTA, CDR2 FQGNSA. The CDR3, as DNA: TGTGCCAGCAGCGTAGGGACAGTGTACGGGGAGCTGTTTTTT. Protein sequence: CASSVGTVYGELFF.

The chain couples TRBV5-1 to TRBJ2-7, with D possibly matching TRBD2 (6 bases). CDR3 length: 14 residues. Germline loops: CDR1 SGHRS, CDR2 YFSETQ. The germline V and J ends were trimmed by 0 bases and 3 bases, with 10 bases remaining between them. CDR3 sequence (DNA): TGCGCCAGCAGCTTGGCAGGGACTGGCTACGAGCAGTACTTC. This sequence encodes CASSLAGTGYEQYF.

The chain couples TRBV7-9 to TRBJ1-2; D remains ambiguous. Deletions cut 1 base from V and 9 bases from J, with 9 bases between. CDR1 is SEHNR, CDR2 FQNEAQ, per germline (reference sequence). The CDR3 spans 12 residues. CDR3 sequence: CASSLEEARYTF. In DNA, the CDR3 is TGTGCCAGCAGCTTAGAAGAGGCCCGCTACACCTTC.

The chain carries TRBV5-6 and TRBJ1-6; TRBD1 matches 8 bases. The CDR3 spans 14 residues. V lost 1 base, J lost 6 bases, and 0 bases stayed unmatched. Per germline, CDR1 SGHDT and CDR2 YYEEEE. This CDR3 reads CASSLQGANSPLHF. DNA for the CDR3: TGTGCCAGCAGCTTGCAGGGGGCTAATTCACCCCTCCACTTT.

In the case of this clone: This CDR3 is also generated by other DNA sequences in the sample. The chain links TRBV5-1 to TRBJ2-7, with D possibly TRBD1 on 5 matching bases. Germline values: CDR1 SGHRS, CDR2 YFSETQ. This CDR3 is 12 amino acids long. The ends were cut back, 1 base at V and 6 bases at J, with 8 bases in the middle. The CDR3 DNA follows: TGCGCCAGCAGCTTGCTGGGGCGCGAGCAGTACTTC. Protein: CASSLLGREQYF.